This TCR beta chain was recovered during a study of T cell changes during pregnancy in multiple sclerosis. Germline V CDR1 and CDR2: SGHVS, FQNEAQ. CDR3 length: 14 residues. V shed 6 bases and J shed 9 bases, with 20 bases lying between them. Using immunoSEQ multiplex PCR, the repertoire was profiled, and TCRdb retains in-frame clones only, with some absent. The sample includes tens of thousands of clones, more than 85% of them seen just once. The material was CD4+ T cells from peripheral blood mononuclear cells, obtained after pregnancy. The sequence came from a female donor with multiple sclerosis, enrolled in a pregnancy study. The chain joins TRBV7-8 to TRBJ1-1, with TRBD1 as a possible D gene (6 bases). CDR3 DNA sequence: TGTGCCAGCAGTCCCTCGGGTGGGGGCGTAAAAGCTTTCTTT. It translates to CASSPSGGGVKAFF.